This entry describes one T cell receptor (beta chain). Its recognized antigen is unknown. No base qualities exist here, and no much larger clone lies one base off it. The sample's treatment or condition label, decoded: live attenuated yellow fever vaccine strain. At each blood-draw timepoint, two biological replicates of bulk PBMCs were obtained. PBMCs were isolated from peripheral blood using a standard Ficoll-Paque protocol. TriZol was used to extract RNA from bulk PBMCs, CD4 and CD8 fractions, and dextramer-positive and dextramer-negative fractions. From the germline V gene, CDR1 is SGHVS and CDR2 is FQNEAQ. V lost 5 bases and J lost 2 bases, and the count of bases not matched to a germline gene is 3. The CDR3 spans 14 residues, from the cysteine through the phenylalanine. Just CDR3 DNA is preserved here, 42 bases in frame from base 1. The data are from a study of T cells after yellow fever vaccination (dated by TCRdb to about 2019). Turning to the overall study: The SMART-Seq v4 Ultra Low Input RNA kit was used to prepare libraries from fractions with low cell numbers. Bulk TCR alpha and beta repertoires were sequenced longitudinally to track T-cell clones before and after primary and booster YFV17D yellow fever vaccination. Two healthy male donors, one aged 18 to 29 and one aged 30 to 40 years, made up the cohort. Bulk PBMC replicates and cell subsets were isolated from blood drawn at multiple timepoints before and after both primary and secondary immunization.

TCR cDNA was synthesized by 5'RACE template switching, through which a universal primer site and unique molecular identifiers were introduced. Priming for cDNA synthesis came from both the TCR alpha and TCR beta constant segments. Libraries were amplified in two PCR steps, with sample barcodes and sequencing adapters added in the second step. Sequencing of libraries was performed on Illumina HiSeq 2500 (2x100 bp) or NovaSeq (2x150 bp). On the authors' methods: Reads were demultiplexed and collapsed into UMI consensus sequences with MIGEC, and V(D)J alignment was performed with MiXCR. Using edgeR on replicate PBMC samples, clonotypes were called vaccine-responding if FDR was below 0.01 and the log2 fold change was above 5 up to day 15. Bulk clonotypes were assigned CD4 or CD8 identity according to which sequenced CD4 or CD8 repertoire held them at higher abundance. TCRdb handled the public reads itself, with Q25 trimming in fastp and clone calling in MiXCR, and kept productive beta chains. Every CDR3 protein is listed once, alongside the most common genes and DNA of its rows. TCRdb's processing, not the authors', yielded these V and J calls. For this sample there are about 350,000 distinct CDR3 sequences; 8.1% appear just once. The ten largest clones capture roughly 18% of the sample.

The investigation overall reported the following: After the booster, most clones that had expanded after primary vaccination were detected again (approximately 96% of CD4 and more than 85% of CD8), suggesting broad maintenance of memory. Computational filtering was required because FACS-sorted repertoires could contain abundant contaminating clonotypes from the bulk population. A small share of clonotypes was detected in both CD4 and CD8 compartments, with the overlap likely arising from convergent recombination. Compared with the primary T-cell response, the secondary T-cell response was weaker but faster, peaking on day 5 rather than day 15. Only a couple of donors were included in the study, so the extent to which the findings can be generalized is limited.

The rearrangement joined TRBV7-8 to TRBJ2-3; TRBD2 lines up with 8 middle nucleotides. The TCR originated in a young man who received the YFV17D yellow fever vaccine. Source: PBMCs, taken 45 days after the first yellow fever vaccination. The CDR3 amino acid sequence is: CASSLTSVTDTQYF. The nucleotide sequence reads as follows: TGTGCCAGCAGCCTGACTAGCGTCACAGATACGCAGTATTTT.